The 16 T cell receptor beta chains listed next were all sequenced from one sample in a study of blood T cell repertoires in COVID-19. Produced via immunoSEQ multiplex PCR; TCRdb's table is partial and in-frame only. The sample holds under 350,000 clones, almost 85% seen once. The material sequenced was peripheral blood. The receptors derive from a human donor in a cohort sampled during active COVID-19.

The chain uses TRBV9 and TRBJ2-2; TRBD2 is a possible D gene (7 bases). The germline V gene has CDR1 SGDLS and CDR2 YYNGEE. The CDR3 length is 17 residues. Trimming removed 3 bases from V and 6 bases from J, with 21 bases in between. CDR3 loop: CASSDKGGASPPGELFF. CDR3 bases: TGTGCCAGCAGCGATAAAGGGGGGGCCAGTCCCCCCGGGGAGCTGTTTTTT.

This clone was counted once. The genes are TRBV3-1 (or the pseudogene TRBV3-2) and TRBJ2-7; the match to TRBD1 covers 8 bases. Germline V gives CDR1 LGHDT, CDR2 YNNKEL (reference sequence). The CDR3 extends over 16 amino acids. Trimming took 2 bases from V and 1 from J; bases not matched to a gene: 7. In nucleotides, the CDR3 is TGTGCCAGCAGCCAATTTCTCCGGACAGGGTCCTACGAGCAGTACTTC. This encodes CASSQFLRTGSYEQYF.

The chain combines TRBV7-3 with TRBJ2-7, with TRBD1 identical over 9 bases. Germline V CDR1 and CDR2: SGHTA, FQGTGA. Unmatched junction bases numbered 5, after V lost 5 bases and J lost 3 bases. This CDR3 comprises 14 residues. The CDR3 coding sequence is TGTGCCAGCAGCGCCGGGACAGGGAACTACGAGCAGTACTTC. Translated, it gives CASSAGTGNYEQYF.

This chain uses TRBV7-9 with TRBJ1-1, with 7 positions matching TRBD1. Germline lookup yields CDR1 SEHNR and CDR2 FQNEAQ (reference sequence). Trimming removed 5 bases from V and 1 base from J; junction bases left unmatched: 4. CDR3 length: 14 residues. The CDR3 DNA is TGTGCCAGCAGCCCACGACAGGGGAACACTGAAGCTTTCTTT. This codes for CASSPRQGNTEAFF.

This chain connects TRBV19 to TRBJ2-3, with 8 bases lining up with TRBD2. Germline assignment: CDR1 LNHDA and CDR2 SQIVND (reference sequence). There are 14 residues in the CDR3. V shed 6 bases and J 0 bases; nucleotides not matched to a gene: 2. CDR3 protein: CASRLAVSTDTQYF. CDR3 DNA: TGTGCCAGTAGACTAGCGGTTAGCACAGATACGCAGTATTTT.

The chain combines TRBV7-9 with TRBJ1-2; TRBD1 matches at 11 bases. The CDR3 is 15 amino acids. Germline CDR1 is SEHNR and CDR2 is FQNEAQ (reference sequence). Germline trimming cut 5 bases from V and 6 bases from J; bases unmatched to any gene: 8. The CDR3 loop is CASSPRTGGLHGYTF. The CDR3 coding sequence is TGTGCCAGCAGCCCAAGGACAGGGGGCTTGCATGGCTACACCTTC.

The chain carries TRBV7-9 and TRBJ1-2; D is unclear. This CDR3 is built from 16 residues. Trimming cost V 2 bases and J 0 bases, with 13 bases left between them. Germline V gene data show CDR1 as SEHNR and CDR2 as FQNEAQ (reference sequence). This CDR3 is CASSLKSSPANYGYTF. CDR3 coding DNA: TGTGCCAGCAGCTTAAAGTCCAGTCCAGCTAACTATGGCTACACCTTC.

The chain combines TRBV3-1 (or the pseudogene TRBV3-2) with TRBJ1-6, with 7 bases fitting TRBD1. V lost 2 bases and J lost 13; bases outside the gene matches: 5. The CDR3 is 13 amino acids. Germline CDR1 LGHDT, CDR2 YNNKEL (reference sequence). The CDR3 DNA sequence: TGTGCCAGCAGCCAACGACAGGGAAGTCCCCTCCACTTT. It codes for CASSQRQGSPLHF.

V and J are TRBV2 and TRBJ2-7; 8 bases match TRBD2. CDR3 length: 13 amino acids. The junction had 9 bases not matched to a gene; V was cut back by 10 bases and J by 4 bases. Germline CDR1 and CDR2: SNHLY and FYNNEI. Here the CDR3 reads CATLGGEGYEQYF. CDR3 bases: TGTGCCACCCTCGGGGGGGAGGGGTACGAGCAGTACTTC.

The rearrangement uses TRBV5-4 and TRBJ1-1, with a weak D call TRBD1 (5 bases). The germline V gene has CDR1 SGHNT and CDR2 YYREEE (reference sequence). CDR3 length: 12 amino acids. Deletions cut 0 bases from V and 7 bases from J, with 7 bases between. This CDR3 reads CASSLDRIEAFF. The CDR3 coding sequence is TGTGCCAGCAGCTTGGACAGGATTGAAGCTTTCTTT.

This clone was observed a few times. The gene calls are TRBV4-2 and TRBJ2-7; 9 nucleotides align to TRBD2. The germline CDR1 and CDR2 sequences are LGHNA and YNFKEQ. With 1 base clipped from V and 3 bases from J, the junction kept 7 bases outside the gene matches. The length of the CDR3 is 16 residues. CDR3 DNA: TGTGCCAGCAGCCAAGTGTGGCTAGCGGGGATCTACGAGCAGTACTTC. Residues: CASSQVWLAGIYEQYF.

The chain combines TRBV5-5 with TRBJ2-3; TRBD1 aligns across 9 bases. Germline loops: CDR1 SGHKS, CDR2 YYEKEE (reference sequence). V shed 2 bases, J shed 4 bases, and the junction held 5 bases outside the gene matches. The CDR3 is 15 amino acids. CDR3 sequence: CASSFYRQGADTQYF. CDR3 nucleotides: TGTGCCAGCAGCTTTTACAGACAGGGGGCAGATACGCAGTATTTT.

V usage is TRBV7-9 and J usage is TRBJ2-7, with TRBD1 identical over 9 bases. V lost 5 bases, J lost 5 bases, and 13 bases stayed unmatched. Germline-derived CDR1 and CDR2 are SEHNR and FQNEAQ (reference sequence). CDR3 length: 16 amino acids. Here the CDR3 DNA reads TGTGCCAGCAGCCACTCATACGGGACAGGGCCTAACGAGCAGTACTTC. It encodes CASSHSYGTGPNEQYF. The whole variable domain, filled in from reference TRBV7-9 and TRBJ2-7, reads DTGVSQNPRHKITKRGQNVTFRCDPISEHNRLYWYRQTLGQGPEFLTYFQNEAQLEKSRLLSDRFSAERPKGSFSTLEIQRTEQGDSAMYLCASSHSYGTGPNEQYFGPGTRLTVT.

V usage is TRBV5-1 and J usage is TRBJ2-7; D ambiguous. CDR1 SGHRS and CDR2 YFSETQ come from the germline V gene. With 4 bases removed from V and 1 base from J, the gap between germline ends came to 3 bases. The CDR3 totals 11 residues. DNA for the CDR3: TGCGCCAGCAGCACTTCCTACGAGCAGTACTTC. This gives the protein CASSTSYEQYF.

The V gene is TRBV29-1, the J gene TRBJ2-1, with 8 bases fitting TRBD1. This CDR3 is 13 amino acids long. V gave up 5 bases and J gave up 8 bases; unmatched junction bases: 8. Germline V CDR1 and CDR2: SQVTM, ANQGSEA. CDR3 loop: CSVKKDRDHEQFF. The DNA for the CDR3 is TGCAGCGTTAAAAAGGACAGGGACCATGAGCAGTTCTTC.

The CDR3 bases are TGCGCCAGCAGTGAGTTTGACACCTCTGGGGCCAACGTCCTGACTTTC. Its protein is CASSEFDTSGANVLTF. This chain joins TRBV10-2 and TRBJ2-6; D remains ambiguous. There are 16 residues in the CDR3. The germline gives CDR1 WSHSY, CDR2 SAAADI. Trimming cost V 1 base and J 0 bases, with 7 bases left between them.